This TCR beta chain derives from a study of cytotoxic CD8 clonotypes in ibrutinib-treated CLL. This clone was seen a single time. The V end was cut by 0 bases, the J end by 7 bases, with 22 bases between. The CDR3 is 18 residues long. Germline V gene sequence: CDR1 MGHRA, CDR2 YSYEKL. Target depth was 1 in 200,000 to 1 in 1 million T cells, about 10x per clonotype. Sequenced by immunoSEQ multiplex PCR; TCRdb stores in-frame clones only, minus some. The sample holds about 86,000 clones, 70% to 90% seen once. The receptor was derived from a human donor with chronic lymphocytic leukemia. The sequenced sample was PBMCs, obtained before ibrutinib treatment. The chain has TRBV4-1 and TRBJ1-5; perhaps TRBD1 as D (5 bases). CDR3 protein: CASSQDLRGSGVRQPQHF. DNA of the CDR3: TGCGCCAGCAGCCAAGATCTGAGGGGATCGGGGGTGCGGCAGCCCCAGCATTTT.